This T cell receptor (beta chain) appears in the sequencing data of a study of shared clonotypes between healthy human individuals (dated by TCRdb to the early 2020s). In terms of the full investigation: The cohort included a few men and a couple of women between 18 and 49 years of age. For each donor, CD4 naive and CD4 memory were each run on three plates, CD8 naive on two plates, and CD8 memory on one plate. Libraries were prepared and TCR repertoires were sequenced by different laboratories using diverse techniques, in order to increase sequencing depth and limit assay-specific biases. Between about 0.8 and 9.5 billion PBMCs per donor were obtained by leukapheresis. To estimate repertoire size and how much clonotype sharing occurs between individuals, the study deeply sequenced the blood TCR repertoires of roughly 5 healthy adults. What the authors observed across the whole study: Compared with non-shared clonotypes, the clonotypes found in all four sorted-subset donors had higher generation probabilities. Incomplete sequencing was indicated by rarefaction of sorted-subset datasets, despite the large sequencing depth. Estimated clonotype richness was generally larger for naive than for memory subsets. Sharing across a handful of donors was observed for roughly 5% of naive CD4, less than 4% of naive CD8, 2.3% of memory CD4, and roughly 0.4% of memory CD8 clonotypes. Pairwise subsampling led to the expectation that sequencing depth would affect the degree of clonotype sharing among donors. Only blood was sampled, and tissue TCR repertoires likely differ from those in blood. Because the study included a small number of donors, the genetic and exposure-history diversity represented was limited.

TCR CDR3 regions were amplified from genomic DNA by multiplex PCR using the deep immunoSEQ assay. For each cell subset, the extracted genomic DNA was distributed evenly across all wells of several immunoSEQ 96-well plates, and each plate served as one replicate. Each replicate PCR for sorted subsets received about 0.2 ug genomic DNA, equal to roughly 33,000 T cell genomes. The purified libraries were quantified using a Qubit 3.0 fluorometer, sized with a Bioanalyzer 2100, and then quantified again using the KAPA Library Quantification kit. Each immunoSEQ 96-well plate was sequenced on its own single-read 150-cycle Illumina NextSeq 550 flow cell. The original methods were these. Because the immunoSEQ output included only junctional sequences and no quality scores, the filtering could not be the same as the filtering used for full-length reads. To assign V/J genes and CDR3, sequences were annotated using PyIR, a Python wrapper for IgBLAST v1.9, with IMGT germline references. Reads were removed for weak V/J assignments (E-value above 1e-6), missing CDR3, stop codons, out-of-frame junctions, or ambiguous translated residues. V3J clonotypes were defined as sequences sharing the same inferred V gene, J gene, and CDR3 amino acid sequence. The percentage overlap between two repertoires was calculated by dividing the number of shared unique clonotypes by the size of the smaller repertoire. Repertoire richness was assessed with RTK rarefaction, the Chao1 estimator, and Recon v2.1 estimates of unobserved clonotypes. OLGA was used to compute generation probabilities for all TCRbeta clonotypes that the gDNA method yielded from a handful of donors. TCRdb re-hosts the immuneACCESS table, in-frame sequences only. Its copies lack some clones; in the studies checked, an unresolved V gene accounts for under half of them, and the cause for the rest is not known. V, J and clone size derive from that table, while D and trimming were established from the DNA sequence. The sample table holds about 2.4 million clones, of which over 85% were seen once. The ten largest clones add up to around 0.4% of the sample.

The donors were healthy, HIV-negative adults with no recently reported acute infections or vaccinations. All donors were Caucasian adults living in Nashville, Tennessee, USA. CD4+ T cells were enriched by magnetic negative selection, after which naive cells were positively selected on CD45RA and the negative fraction was taken as the memory subset. After blood collection by leukapheresis, PBMCs were isolated using Ficoll-Histopaque density gradient centrifugation and then cryopreserved in the vapor phase of liquid nitrogen. Analytical flow cytometry was used to check the purity and quantity of every magnetically sorted T cell population. Each sorted fraction had its genomic DNA isolated and then quantified by UV absorbance on a Nanodrop 2000c. From the germline V gene, CDR1 is MNHEY and CDR2 is SVGAGI. V is reduced by 5 bases and J by 9 bases, leaving a spacing of 21 bases between them. Including the terminal cysteine and phenylalanine, the CDR3 comprises 15 residues. The read is trimmed to its CDR3 DNA, 45 bases read in frame from base 1.

Worth noting for this clone: It has no known antigen specificity. No base qualities exist here, and no much larger clone lies one base off it.

The specimen sequenced was naive CD4+ T cells from PBMCs. The cell subset or site label corresponds to: CD45RA+ positively selected. The source of this sequence is a man aged 18-30 years in good health. Some clones in this sample may be carry-over from other donors' samples. The sequence links TRBV6-5 to TRBJ2-3; D gene: possibly TRBD1, on 6 matching bases. The CDR3 reads as follows: CASSRQGKSKTTQYF. The base sequence is TGTGCCAGCAGTCGTCAGGGGAAGTCAAAAACGACGCAGTATTTT.